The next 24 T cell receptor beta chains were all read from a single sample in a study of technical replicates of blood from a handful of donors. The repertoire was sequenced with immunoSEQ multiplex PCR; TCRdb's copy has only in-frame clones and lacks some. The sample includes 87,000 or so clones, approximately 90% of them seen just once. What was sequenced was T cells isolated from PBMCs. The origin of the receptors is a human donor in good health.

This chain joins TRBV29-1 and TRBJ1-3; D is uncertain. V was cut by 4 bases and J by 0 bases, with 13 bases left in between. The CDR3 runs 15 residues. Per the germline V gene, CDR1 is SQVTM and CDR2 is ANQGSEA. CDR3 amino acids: CSVVPPGPSGNTIYF. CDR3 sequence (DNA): TGCAGCGTTGTGCCTCCGGGTCCCTCTGGAAACACCATATATTTT.

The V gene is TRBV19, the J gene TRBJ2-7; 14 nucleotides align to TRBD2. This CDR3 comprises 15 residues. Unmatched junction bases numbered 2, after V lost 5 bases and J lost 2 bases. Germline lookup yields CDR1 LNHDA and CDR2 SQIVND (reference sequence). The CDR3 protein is CASSAGLAGAYEQYF. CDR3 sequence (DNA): TGTGCCAGTAGTGCGGGACTAGCGGGAGCCTACGAGCAGTACTTC.

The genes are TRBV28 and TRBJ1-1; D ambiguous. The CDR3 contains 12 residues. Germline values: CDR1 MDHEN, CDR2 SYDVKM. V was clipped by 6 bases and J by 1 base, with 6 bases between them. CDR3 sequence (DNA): TGTGCCAGCAGCCGAGGGAACACTGAAGCTTTCTTT. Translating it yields CASSRGNTEAFF.

In DNA, the CDR3 is TGTGCCAGCAGCCGACAGGGACCTAATGAAAAACTGTTTTTT. This gives the protein CASSRQGPNEKLFF. The chain uses TRBV7-9 and TRBJ1-4; 7 bases are shared with TRBD1. This CDR3 is 14 amino acids long. Germline V gives CDR1 SEHNR, CDR2 FQNEAQ (reference sequence). V was pared by 5 bases and J by 3 bases, with 3 bases of the junction left unmatched.

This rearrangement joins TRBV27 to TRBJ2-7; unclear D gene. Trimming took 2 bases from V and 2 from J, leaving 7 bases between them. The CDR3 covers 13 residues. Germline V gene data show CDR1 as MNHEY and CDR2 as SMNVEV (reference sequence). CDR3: CASSLAGTYEQYF. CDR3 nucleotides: TGTGCCAGCAGTTTAGCAGGAACCTACGAGCAGTACTTC.

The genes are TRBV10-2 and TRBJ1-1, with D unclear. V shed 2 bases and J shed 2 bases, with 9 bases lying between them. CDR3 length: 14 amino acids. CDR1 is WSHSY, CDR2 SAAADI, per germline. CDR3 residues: CASSEALSNTEAFF. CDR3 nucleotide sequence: TGCGCCAGCAGTGAGGCCCTCAGTAACACTGAAGCTTTCTTT.

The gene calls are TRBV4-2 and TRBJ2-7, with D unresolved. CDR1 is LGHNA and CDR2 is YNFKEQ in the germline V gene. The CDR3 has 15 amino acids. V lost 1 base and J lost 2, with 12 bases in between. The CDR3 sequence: CASSQVGPSTYEQYF. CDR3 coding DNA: TGTGCCAGCAGCCAAGTCGGTCCTTCCACCTACGAGCAGTACTTC.

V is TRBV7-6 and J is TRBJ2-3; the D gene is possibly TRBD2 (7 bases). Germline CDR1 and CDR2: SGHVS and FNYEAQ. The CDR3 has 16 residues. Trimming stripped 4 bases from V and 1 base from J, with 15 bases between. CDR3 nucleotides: TGTGCCAGCAGCTCCCCCGAGGGGGGGCGCACAGATACGCAGTATTTT. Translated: CASSSPEGGRTDTQYF. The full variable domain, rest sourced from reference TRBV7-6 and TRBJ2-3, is GAGVSQSPRYKVTKRGQDVALRCDPISGHVSLYWYRQALGQGPEFLTYFNYEAQQDKSGLPNDRFSAERPEGSISTLTIQRTEQRDSAMYRCASSSPEGGRTDTQYFGPGTRLTVL.

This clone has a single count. The CDR3 loop is CASSFQAGGGFNEKLFF. The CDR3 nucleotides read TGTGCCAGCAGCTTTCAGGCAGGGGGTGGGTTTAATGAAAAACTGTTTTTT. The chain joins TRBV7-8 to TRBJ1-4; 7 positions agree with TRBD1. This CDR3 spans 17 amino acids. The V segment lost 3 bases and the J segment 4 bases; nucleotides outside the gene matches: 11. Germline V gives CDR1 SGHVS, CDR2 FQNEAQ. Full variable domain (rest looked up from reference TRBV7-8 and TRBJ1-4): GAGVSQSPRYKVAKRGQDVALRCDPISGHVSLFWYQQALGQGPEFLTYFQNEAQLDKSGLPSDRFFAERPEGSVSTLKIQRTQQEDSAVYLCASSFQAGGGFNEKLFFGSGTQLSVL.

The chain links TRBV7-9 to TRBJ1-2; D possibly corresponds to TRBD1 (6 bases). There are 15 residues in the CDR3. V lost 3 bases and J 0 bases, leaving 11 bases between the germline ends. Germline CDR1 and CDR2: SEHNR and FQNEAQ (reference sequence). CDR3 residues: CASSLGDMSNYGYTF. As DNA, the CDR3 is TGTGCCAGCAGCTTGGGGGACATGTCTAACTATGGCTACACCTTC.

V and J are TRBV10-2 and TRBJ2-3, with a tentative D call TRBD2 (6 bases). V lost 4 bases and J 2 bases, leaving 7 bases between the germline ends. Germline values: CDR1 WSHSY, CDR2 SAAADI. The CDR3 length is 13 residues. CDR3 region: CASSVAATDTQYF. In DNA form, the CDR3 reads TGCGCCAGCAGTGTAGCGGCCACAGATACGCAGTATTTT.

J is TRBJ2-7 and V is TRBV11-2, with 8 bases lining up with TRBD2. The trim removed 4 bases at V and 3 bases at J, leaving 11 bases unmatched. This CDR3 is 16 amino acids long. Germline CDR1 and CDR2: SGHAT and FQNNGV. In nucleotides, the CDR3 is TGTGCCAGCAGCTGGGTTACTAGCGGCCCTAACTACGAGCAGTACTTC. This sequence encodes CASSWVTSGPNYEQYF. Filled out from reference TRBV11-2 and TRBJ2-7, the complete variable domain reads EAGVAQSPRYKIIEKRQSVAFWCNPISGHATLYWYQQILGQGPKLLIQFQNNGVVDDSQLPKDRFSAERLKGVDSTLKIQPAKLEDSAVYLCASSWVTSGPNYEQYFGPGTRLTVT.

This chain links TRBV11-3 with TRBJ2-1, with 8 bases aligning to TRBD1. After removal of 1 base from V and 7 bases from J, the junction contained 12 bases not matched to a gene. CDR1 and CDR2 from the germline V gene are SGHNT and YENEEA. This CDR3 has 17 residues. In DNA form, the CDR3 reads TGTGCCAGCAGCTTAGTAGGCGGACAGGGAGGTCTGAATGAGCAGTTCTTC. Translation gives CASSLVGGQGGLNEQFF.

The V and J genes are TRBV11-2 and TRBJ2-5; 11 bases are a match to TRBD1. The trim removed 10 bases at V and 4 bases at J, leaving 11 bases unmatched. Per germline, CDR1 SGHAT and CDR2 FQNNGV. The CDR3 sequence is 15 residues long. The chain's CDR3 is CATRSRDRGSETQYF. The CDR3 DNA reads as TGTGCCACGAGGAGCAGGGACAGGGGGTCAGAGACCCAGTACTTC.

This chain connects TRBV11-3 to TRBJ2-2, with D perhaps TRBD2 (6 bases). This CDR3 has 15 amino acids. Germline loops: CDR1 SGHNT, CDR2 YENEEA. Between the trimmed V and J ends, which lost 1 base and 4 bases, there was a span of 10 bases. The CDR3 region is CASSLGAGPTGELFF. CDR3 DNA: TGTGCCAGCAGCTTAGGGGCGGGGCCCACCGGGGAGCTGTTTTTT.

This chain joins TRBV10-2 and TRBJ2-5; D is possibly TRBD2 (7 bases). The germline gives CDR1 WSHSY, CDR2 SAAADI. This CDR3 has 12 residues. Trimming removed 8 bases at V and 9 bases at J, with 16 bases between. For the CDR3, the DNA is TGCGCCAGCGTTGGGAGGGGGGCCGCCCAGTACTTC. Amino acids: CASVGRGAAQYF.

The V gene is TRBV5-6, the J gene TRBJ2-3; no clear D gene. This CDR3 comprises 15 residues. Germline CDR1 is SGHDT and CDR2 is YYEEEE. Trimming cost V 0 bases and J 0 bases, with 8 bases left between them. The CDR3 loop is CASSLAPTSTDTQYF. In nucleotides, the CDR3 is TGTGCCAGCAGCTTGGCCCCGACTAGCACAGATACGCAGTATTTT.

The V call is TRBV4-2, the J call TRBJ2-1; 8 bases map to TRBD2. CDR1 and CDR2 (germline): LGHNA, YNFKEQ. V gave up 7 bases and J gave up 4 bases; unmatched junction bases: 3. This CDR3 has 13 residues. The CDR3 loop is CASTGGGYNEQFF. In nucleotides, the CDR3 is TGTGCCAGCACCGGGGGGGGATACAATGAGCAGTTCTTC.

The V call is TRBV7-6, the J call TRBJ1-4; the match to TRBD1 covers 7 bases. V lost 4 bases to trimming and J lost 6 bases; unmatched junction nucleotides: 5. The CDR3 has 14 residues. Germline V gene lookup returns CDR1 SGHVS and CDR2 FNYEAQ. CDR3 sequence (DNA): TGTGCCAGCAGCTCGACAGGGACAGATGAAAAACTGTTTTTT. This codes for CASSSTGTDEKLFF.

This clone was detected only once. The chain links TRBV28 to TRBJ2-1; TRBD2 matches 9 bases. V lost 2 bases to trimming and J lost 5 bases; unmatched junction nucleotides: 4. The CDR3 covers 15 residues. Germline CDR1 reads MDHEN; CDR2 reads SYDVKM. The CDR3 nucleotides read TGTGCCAGCAGTTTAGGCGGGAGGGTAGACAATGAGCAGTTCTTC. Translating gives CASSLGGRVDNEQFF. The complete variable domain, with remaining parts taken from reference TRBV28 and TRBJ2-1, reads DVKVTQSSRYLVKRTGEKVFLECVQDMDHENMFWYRQDPGLGLRLIYFSYDVKMKEKGDIPEGYSVSREKKERFSLILESASTNQTSMYLCASSLGGRVDNEQFFGPGTRLTVL.

This chain's CDR3 is CASSLSGFGSNTEAFF. The CDR3 nucleotides read TGTGCCAGCAGCTTATCAGGGTTTGGCTCGAACACTGAAGCTTTCTTT. This chain links TRBV7-3 with TRBJ1-1; D perhaps matches TRBD1 (5 bases). The CDR3 loop spans 16 amino acids. Germline CDR1 SGHTA, CDR2 FQGTGA. Trimming removed 2 bases at V and 1 base at J, with 14 bases between.

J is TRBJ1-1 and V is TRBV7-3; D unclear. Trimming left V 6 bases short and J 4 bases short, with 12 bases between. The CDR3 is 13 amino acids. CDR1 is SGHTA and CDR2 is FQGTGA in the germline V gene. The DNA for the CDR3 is TGTGCCAGCAGTATCGTCGGGGTCACTGAAGCTTTCTTT. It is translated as CASSIVGVTEAFF.

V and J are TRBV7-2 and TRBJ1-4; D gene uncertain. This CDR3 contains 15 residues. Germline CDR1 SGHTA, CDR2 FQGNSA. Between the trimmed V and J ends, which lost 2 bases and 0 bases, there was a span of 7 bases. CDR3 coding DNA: TGTGCCAGCAGCTTACGCAGGTCAACTAATGAAAAACTGTTTTTT. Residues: CASSLRRSTNEKLFF.

As DNA, the CDR3 is TGTGCCAGCCGGGAGGGGGGCTGGAACACTGAAGCTTTCTTT. It codes for CASREGGWNTEAFF. The chain is built from TRBV27 and TRBJ1-1, with a tentative D call TRBD1 (6 bases). CDR1 MNHEY and CDR2 SMNVEV come from the germline V gene (reference sequence). V was clipped by 8 bases and J by 1 base, with 14 bases between them. This CDR3 has 14 residues.